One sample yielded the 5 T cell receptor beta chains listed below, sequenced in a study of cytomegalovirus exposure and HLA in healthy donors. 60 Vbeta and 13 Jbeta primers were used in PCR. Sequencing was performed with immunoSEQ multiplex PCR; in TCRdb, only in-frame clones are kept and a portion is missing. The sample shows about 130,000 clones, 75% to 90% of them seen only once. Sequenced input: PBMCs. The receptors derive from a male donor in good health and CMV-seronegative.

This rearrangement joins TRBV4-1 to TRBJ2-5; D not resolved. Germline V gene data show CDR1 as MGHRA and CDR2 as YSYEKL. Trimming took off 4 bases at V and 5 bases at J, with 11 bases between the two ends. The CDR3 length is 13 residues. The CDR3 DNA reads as TGCGCCAGCAGCCGCCTACTCCGGGAGACCCAGTACTTC. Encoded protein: CASSRLLRETQYF.

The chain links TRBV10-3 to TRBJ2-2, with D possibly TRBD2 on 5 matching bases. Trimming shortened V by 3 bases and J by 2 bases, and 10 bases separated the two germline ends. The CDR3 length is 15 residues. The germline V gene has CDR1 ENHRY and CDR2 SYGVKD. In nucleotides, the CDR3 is TGTGCCATCAGTGATTTTAGCGCTAACACCGGGGAGCTGTTTTTT. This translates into CAISDFSANTGELFF.

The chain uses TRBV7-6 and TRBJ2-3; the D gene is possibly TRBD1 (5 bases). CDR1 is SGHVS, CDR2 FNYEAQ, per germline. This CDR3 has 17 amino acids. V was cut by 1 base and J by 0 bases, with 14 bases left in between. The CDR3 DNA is TGTGCCAGCAGCTTAGGGGTCAGGGCCTGGAGCACAGATACGCAGTATTTT. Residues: CASSLGVRAWSTDTQYF.

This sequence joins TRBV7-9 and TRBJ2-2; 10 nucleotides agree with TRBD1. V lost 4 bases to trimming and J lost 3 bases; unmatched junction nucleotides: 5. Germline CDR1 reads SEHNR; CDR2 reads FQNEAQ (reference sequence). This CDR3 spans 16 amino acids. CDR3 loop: CASSSRDRGYTGELFF. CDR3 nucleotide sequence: TGTGCCAGCAGCTCCCGGGACAGGGGATACACCGGGGAGCTGTTTTTT.

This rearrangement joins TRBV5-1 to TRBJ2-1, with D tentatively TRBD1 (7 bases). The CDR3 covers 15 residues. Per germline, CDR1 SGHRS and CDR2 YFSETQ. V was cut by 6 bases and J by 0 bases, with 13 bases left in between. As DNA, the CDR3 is TGCGCCAGCACCGGGGGACAGAGCTCCTACAATGAGCAGTTCTTC. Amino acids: CASTGGQSSYNEQFF.